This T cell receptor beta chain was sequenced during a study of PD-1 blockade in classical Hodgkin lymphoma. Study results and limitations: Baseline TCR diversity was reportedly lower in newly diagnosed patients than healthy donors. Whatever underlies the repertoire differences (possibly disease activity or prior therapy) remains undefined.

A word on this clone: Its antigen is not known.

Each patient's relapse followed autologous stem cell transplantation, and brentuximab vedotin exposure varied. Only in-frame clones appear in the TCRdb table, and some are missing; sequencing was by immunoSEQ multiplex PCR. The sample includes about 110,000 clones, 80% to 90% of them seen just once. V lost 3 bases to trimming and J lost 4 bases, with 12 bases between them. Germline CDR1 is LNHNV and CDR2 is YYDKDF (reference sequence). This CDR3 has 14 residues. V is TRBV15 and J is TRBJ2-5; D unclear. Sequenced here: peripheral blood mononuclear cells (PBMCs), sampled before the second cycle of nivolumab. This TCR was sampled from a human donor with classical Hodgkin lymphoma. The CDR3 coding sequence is TGTGCCACCAGCAGGGAACTAAGAATAGAGACCCAGTACTTC. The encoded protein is CATSRELRIETQYF.